This T cell receptor beta chain was profiled in a study of T cell repertoires in cytomegalovirus infection. One entry per CDR3 protein, called by TCRdb with MiXCR from the reads. Of about 530,000 distinct CDR3 sequences listed, about a quarter are singletons. The germline V gene has CDR1 SNHLY and CDR2 FYNNEI. The CDR3 runs to 17 residues. J gave up 8 bases and V 6 bases, and 14 bases lay outside the gene matches. Study-wide points: Dominant in the ex vivo response were TCR beta clonotypes restricted by HLA-C and specific for CMV. There were carriers of CMV plus the relevant HLA, and cumulative public TCR beta family frequency identified them.

As to this clonotype: Its antigen remains unknown.

Sequenced: PBMCs. V gene TRBV2 combines with J gene TRBJ1-6; TRBD1 aligns across 9 bases. This clonotype originated in a human donor in good health (CMV status not recorded). Some clones in this sample may be carry-over from other donors' samples. The CDR3: CASSDSLTQGADSPLHF. Written as DNA, the CDR3 is TGTGCCAGCAGCGACTCCCTCACACAGGGGGCGGATTCACCCCTCCACTTT.